A selection of T cell receptor beta chains follows, all from one sample in a study of blood T cells in healthy people across ages. TCRdb itself ran the 5' RACE reads through MiXCR, one entry per CDR3 protein. The data hold about 1.6 million distinct CDR3 sequences, with around 36% observed a single time. The sample taken for sequencing was blood. These receptors were obtained from a woman between 25 and 40 years old in good health. Each CDR3 is given with its conserved first and last residue. A D gene is named only where the DNA matches it firmly. Some rows have no size entry. The others give once, few or many, or a class for an expanded clone.

>.|TRBV6-5|.|TRBJ1-5
TGTGCCAGCAGGCCCACAGGGAAATGGAATCAGCCCCAGCATTTT
CASRPTGKWNQPQHF
>few|TRBV6-1|.|TRBJ2-5
TGTGCCAGCAGCCTCACCGGACGAGGCAAGATGTCGGAGACCCAGTACTTC
CASSLTGRGKMSETQYF
>once|TRBV9|TRBD2|TRBJ2-7
TGTGCCAGCAGCATTAGCGGGGGGGCTGAGGAGCAGTACTTC
CASSISGGAEEQYF
>.|TRBV27|TRBD1|TRBJ2-7
TGTGCCAGCAGTCCTACAGGGGGCGAAGGGACCTACGAGCAGTACTTC
CASSPTGGEGTYEQYF
>few|TRBV20-1|.|TRBJ2-6
TGCAGTGCTAGAGTCAAGGCCGGGGCCAACGTCCTGACTTTC
CSARVKAGANVLTF
>few|TRBV5-1|.|TRBJ2-7
TGCGCCAGCAGCCCACCTAGCGACCTACTCGAGCAGTACTTC
CASSPPSDLLEQYF
>.|TRBV29-1|.|TRBJ2-3
TGCAGCGTTGCAGGGGCGGATAGCGCAGATACGCAGTATTTT
CSVAGADSADTQYF
>.|TRBV10-3|.|TRBJ2-2
TGTGCCATTAGTGAAGCGGGACAGCTAAACACCGGGGAGCTGTTTTTT
CAISEAGQLNTGELFF
>many|TRBV27|.|TRBJ2-1
TGTGCCAGCAGTTTAGCCGGGGTGAACTACAATGAGCAGTTCTTC
CASSLAGVNYNEQFF
>.|TRBV20-1|TRBD2|TRBJ2-2
TGCAGTGCTAGAGATGTTGGGACTAGCGGGAGAGGGGAGAACACCGGGGAGCTGTTTTTT
CSARDVGTSGRGENTGELFF
>.|TRBV9|.|TRBJ2-1
TGTGCCAGCAGCGTATCTCTCTACACCTCCTACAATGAGCAGTTCTTC
CASSVSLYTSYNEQFF
>.|TRBV9|.|TRBJ1-5
TGTGCCAGCAGTCCAAACAGGCCAATGCAGCCCCAGCATTTT
CASSPNRPMQPQHF
>.|TRBV2|.|TRBJ1-2
TGTGCCAGCAGCTTGAAGAAAAGGCCCACCCTATACACCTTC
CASSLKKRPTLYTF
>many|TRBV20-1|.|TRBJ2-7
TGCAGTGCCCCGTACGGGGACCACTACGAGCAGTACTTC
CSAPYGDHYEQYF
>.|TRBV21-1|.|TRBJ2-5
TGTGCCAGCAATGGGAGGGCTAGCTGGGGGGAGACCCAGTACTTC
CASNGRASWGETQYF
>many|TRBV20-1|TRBD2|TRBJ2-3
TGCAGTGCTAGAGCCGCGCGGCGGGAGCTTGTAGATACGCAGTATTTT
CSARAARRELVDTQYF
>.|TRBV6-4|.|TRBJ1-4
TGTGCCAGCAGGCTATCTCAGGGAACTAATGAAAAACTGTTTTTT
CASRLSQGTNEKLFF
>.|TRBV7-2|TRBD2|TRBJ2-3
TGTGCCAGCAACTACGGGGGGACTAGCGGGGACACAGATACGCAGTATTTT
CASNYGGTSGDTDTQYF
>.|TRBV6-1|TRBD2|TRBJ2-3
TGTGCCAGCAGTGAGGCCAGCGGGGGGAGGAGGGATACGCAGTATTTT
CASSEASGGRRDTQYF